One TCR beta chain is described in this entry. The sample originates from a study of blood T cell repertoires in COVID-19. TCRdb's copy holds only in-frame clones and misses some; the assay was immunoSEQ multiplex PCR. Of under 200,000 clones listed, about 83% were seen once; the top ten hold 10%. Germline CDR1 and CDR2: SGHDT and YYEEEE. This CDR3 has 13 residues. Trimming stripped 3 bases from V and 8 bases from J, with 11 bases between. Sequencing input: peripheral blood. The receptor was derived from a woman between 65 and 79 years old with COVID-19, enrolled during active disease. This chain uses TRBV5-6 with TRBJ1-4, with D possibly being TRBD1 (5 bases). In nucleotides, the CDR3 is TGTGCCAGCAGCTGGGGGGTAGGAGAAAAACTGTTTTTT. This sequence encodes CASSWGVGEKLFF.